This T cell receptor beta chain was sequenced for a study of blood T cell repertoires in COVID-19. Study-wide background: From the United States, Italy and Spain came samples of acute and convalescent COVID-19. T cells, B-cell-depleted T cells, or PBMCs provided the cDNA or gDNA that served as material.

Authors' analysis steps: Nucleated cell counts were estimated from reference gene primer amplification. Here immunoSEQ multiplex PCR was the method, and the copy in TCRdb shows in-frame clones only, minus some. V and J calls and clone size follow that table, whereas D and trimming were derived from the DNA. The data show some 70,000 clones, approximately 90% seen once. The germline V and J ends were trimmed by 7 bases and 3 bases, with 11 bases remaining between them. The CDR3 is 13 residues long. From germline, CDR1 is MNHEY and CDR2 SMNVEV (reference sequence). Sequencing input: peripheral blood. The sequence came from a woman of 80 years or more with active COVID-19. V usage is TRBV27 and J usage is TRBJ2-3; no definite D call. CDR3 region: CASMELATDTQYF. CDR3 coding DNA: TGTGCCAGCATGGAGCTCGCGACAGATACGCAGTATTTT.